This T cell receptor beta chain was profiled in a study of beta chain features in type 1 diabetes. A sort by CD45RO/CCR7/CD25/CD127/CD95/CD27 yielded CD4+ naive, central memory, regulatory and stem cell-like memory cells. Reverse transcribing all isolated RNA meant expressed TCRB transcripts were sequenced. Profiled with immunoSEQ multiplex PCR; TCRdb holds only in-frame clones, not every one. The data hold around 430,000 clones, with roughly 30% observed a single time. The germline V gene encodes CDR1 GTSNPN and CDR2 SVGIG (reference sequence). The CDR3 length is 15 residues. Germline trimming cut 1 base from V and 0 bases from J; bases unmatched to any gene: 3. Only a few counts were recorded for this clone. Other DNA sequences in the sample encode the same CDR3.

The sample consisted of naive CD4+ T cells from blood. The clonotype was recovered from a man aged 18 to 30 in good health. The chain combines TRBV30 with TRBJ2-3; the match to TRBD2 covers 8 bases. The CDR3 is CAWSGSSGSTDTQYF. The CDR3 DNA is TGTGCCTGGAGTGGCTCTAGCGGGAGCACAGATACGCAGTATTTT.